This TCR beta chain was sequenced in a study of cytomegalovirus exposure and HLA in healthy donors. Study-wide background: Unique TCR beta sequences numbering approximately 120 million came from 150 million to 200 million T cells in an earlier analysis. Overall study results and limits: Analysis performed later showed TCR beta chains linked to HLA being more clonally expanded than equally common others. According to an earlier analysis, most TCR beta V segments yielded productive rearrangements about 87% or about 30% of the time.

The PCR used 60 Vbeta and 13 Jbeta primers. Per the original methods: Later, roughly 80 million unique TCR beta chains were counted in an analysis, and 10 million to 12 million of them were shared. The repertoire was sequenced with immunoSEQ multiplex PCR; TCRdb's copy has only in-frame clones and lacks some. V, J and clone size derive from that table, while D and trimming were established from the DNA sequence. The sample contains approximately 130,000 clones, less than 80% of which appear only once. Comment on this clone: Its antigen remains unknown.

The CDR3 loop spans 14 amino acids. V dropped 5 bases and J dropped 4; count of bases not matched to a gene: 7. Germline CDR1 is MNHEY and CDR2 is SVGAGI. This sequence was found in a female donor in good health and CMV-seropositive. This chain uses TRBV6-5 with TRBJ2-7; 8 nucleotides agree with TRBD1. Sequences were obtained from PBMCs. As DNA, the CDR3 is TGTGCCAGCAGTACAGGACAGGGTACATACGAGCAGTACTTC. Its translation is CASSTGQGTYEQYF.